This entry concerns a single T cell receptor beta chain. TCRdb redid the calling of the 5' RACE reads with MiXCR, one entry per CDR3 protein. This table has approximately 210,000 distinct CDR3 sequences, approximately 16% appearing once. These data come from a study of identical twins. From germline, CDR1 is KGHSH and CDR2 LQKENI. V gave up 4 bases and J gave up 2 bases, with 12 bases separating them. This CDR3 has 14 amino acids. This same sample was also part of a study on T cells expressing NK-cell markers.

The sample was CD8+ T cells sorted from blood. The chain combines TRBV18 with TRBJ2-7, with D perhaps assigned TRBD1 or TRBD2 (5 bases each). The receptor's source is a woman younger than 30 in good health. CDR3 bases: TGTGCCAGCTCACTCCGGGACCGGGCCTACGAGCAGTACTTC. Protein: CASSLRDRAYEQYF.